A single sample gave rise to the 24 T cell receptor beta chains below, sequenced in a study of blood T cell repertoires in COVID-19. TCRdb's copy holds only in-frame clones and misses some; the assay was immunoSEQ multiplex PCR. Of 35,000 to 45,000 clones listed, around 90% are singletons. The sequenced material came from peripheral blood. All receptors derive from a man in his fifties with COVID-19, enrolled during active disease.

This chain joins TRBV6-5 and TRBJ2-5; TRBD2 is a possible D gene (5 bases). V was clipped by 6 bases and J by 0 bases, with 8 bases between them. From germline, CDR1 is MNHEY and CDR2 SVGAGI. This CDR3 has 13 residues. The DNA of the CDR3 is TGTGCCAGCAGAGGACTGAACCAAGAGACCCAGTACTTC. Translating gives CASRGLNQETQYF.

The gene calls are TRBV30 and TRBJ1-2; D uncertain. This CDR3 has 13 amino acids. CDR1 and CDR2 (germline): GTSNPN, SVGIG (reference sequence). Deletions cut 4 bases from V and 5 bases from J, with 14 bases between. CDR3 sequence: CAWKGRGIYGYTF. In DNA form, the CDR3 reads TGTGCCTGGAAAGGTCGAGGCATTTATGGCTACACCTTC.

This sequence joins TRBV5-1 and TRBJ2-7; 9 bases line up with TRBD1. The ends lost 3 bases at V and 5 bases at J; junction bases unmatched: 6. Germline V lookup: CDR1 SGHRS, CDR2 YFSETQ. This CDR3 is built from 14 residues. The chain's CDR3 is CASSSMGQGNEQYF. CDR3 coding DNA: TGCGCCAGCAGCTCCATGGGACAGGGTAACGAGCAGTACTTC.

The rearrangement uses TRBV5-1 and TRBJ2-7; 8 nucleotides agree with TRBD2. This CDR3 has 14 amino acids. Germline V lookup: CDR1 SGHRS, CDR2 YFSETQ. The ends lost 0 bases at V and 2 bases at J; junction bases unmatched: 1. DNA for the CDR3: TGCGCCAGCAGCTTGGGAGCGGGGGCCTACGAGCAGTACTTC. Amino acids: CASSLGAGAYEQYF. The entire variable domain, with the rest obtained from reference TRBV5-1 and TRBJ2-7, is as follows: KAGVTQTPRYLIKTRGQQVTLSCSPISGHRSVSWYQQTPGQGLQFLFEYFSETQRNKGNFPGRFSGRQFSNSRSEMNVSTLELGDSALYLCASSLGAGAYEQYFGPGTRLTVT.

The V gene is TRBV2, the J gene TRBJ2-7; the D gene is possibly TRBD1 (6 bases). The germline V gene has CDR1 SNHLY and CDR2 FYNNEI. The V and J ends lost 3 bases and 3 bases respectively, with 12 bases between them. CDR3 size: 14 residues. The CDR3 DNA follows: TGTGCCAGCAGTGATCAGGGGTCCTACTACGAGCAGTACTTC. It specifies CASSDQGSYYEQYF.

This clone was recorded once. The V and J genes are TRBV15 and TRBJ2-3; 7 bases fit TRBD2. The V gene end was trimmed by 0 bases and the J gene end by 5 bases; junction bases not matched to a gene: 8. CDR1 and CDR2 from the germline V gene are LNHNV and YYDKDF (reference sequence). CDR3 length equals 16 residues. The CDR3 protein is CATSREGGRVGDTQYF. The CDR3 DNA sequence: TGTGCCACCAGCAGAGAAGGCGGGAGAGTTGGAGATACGCAGTATTTT.

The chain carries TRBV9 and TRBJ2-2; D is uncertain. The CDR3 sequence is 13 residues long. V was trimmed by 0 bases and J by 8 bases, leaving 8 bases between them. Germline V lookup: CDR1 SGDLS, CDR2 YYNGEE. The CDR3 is CASSVVGSGELFF. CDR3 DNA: TGTGCCAGCAGCGTAGTCGGGTCGGGGGAGCTGTTTTTT.

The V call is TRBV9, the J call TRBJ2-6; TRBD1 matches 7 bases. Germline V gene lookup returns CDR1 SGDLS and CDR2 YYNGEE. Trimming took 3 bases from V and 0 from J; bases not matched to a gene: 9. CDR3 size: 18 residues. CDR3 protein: CASSEPFDRASGANVLTF. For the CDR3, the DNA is TGTGCCAGCAGCGAGCCCTTCGACAGGGCCTCTGGGGCCAACGTCCTGACTTTC.

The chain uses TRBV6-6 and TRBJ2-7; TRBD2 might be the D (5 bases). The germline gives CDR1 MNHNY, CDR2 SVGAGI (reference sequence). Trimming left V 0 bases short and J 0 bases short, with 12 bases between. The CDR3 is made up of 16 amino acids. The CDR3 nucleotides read TGTGCCAGCAGTTACTCGGCCGGGGAACCCTCCTACGAGCAGTACTTC. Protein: CASSYSAGEPSYEQYF.

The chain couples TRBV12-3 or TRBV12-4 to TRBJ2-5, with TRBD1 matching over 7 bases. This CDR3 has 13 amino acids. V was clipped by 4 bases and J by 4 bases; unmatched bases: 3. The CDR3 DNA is TGTGCCAGCAGTTGGAACAGGGGAGAGACCCAGTACTTC. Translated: CASSWNRGETQYF.

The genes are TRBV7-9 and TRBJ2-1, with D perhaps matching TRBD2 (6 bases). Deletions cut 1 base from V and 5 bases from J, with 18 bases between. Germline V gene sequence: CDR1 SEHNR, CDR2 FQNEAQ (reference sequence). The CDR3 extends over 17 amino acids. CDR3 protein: CASSLEARAGKDNEQFF. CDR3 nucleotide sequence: TGTGCCAGCAGCTTAGAGGCCAGGGCGGGGAAGGACAATGAGCAGTTCTTC. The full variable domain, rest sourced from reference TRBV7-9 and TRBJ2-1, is DTGVSQNPRHKITKRGQNVTFRCDPISEHNRLYWYRQTLGQGPEFLTYFQNEAQLEKSRLLSDRFSAERPKGSFSTLEIQRTEQGDSAMYLCASSLEARAGKDNEQFFGPGTRLTVL.

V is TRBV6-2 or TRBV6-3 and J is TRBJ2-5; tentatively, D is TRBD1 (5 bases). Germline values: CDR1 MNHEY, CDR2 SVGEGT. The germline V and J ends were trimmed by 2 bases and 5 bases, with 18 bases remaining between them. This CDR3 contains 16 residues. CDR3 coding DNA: TGTGCCAGCAGTTACCCCCGTCGACAGTATTCGGAGACCCAGTACTTC. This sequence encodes CASSYPRRQYSETQYF.

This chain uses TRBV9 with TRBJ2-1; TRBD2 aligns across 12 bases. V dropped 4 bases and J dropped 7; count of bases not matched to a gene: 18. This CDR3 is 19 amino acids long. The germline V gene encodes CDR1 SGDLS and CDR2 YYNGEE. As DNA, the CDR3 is TGTGCCAGCAGCTCCAGACTAGCGGGAGCGGGTGGTCGAGCTAATGAGCAGTTCTTC. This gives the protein CASSSRLAGAGGRANEQFF.

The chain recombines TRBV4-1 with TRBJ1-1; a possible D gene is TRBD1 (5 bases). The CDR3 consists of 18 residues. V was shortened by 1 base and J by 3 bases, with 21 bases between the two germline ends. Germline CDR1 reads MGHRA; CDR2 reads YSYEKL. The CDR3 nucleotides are TGCGCCAGCAGCCAAGGGAGGGTATGGCAGGGAAGTCACACTGAAGCTTTCTTT. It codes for CASSQGRVWQGSHTEAFF.

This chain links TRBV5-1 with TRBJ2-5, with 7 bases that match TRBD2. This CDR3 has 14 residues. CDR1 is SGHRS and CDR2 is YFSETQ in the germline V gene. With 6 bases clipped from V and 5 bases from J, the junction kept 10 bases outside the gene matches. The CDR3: CASNSGSGGETQYF. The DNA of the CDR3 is TGCGCCAGCAATAGCGGGTCGGGCGGGGAGACCCAGTACTTC.

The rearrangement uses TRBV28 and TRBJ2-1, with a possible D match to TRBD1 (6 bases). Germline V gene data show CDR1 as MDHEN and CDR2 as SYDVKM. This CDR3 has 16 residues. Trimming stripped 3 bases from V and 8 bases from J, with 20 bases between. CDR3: CASSLLGATFFDEQFF. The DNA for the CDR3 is TGTGCCAGCAGTTTGTTGGGGGCGACCTTTTTCGATGAGCAGTTCTTC.

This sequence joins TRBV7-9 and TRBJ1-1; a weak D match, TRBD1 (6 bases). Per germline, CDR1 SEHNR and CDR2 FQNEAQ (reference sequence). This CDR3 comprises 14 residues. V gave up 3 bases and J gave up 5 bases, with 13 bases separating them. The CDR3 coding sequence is TGTGCCAGCAGCTTTCTTGGGAGGGGGACTGAAGCTTTCTTT. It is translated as CASSFLGRGTEAFF.

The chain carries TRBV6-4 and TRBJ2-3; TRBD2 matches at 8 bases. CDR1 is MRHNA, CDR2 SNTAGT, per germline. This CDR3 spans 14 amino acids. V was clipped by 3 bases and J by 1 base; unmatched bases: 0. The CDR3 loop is CASSEREGTDTQYF. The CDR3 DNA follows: TGTGCCAGCAGTGAGCGGGAGGGCACAGATACGCAGTATTTT.

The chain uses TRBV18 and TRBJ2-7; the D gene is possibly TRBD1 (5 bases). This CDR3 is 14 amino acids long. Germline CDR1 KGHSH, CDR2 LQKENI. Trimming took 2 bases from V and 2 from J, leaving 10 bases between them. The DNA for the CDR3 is TGTGCCAGCTCACCAAAGGGGCAAACCTACGAGCAGTACTTC. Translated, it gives CASSPKGQTYEQYF. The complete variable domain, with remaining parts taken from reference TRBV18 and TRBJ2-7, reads NAGVMQNPRHLVRRRGQEARLRCSPMKGHSHVYWYRQLPEEGLKFMVYLQKENIIDESGMPKERFSAEFPKEGPSILRIQQVVRGDSAAYFCASSPKGQTYEQYFGPGTRLTVT.

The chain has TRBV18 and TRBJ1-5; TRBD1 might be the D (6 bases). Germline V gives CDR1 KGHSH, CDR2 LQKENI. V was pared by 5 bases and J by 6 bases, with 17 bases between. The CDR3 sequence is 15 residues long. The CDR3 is CASSSLTGRGQPQHF. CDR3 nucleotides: TGTGCCAGCTCAAGTCTGACAGGCCGAGGTCAGCCCCAGCATTTT.

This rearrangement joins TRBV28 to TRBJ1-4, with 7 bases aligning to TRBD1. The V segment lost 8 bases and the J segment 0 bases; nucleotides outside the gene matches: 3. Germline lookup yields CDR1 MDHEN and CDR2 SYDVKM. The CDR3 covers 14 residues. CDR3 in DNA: TGTGCCAGCCGGGACAGATCAACTAATGAAAAACTGTTTTTT. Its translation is CASRDRSTNEKLFF.

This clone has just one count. Here the CDR3 DNA reads TGTGCCAGCAACGGAGGGGACGGATCTAATGAAAAACTGTTTTTT. Translating it yields CASNGGDGSNEKLFF. This chain connects TRBV9 to TRBJ1-4; a possible D gene is TRBD1 (5 bases). Trimming took 6 bases from V and 3 from J, leaving 15 bases between them. Germline lookup yields CDR1 SGDLS and CDR2 YYNGEE. CDR3 size: 15 residues.

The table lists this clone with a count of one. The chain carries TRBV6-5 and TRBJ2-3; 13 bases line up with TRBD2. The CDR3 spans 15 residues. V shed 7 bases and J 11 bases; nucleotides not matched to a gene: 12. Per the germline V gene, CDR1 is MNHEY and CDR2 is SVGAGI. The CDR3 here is CASNLLAGGPREQYF. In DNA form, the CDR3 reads TGTGCCAGCAATCTACTAGCGGGAGGGCCCCGGGAGCAGTATTTT.

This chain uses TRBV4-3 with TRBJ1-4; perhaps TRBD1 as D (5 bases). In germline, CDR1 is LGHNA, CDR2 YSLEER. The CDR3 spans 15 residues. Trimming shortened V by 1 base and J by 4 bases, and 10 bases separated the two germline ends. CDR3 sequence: CASSQATAFNEKLFF. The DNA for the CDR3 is TGCGCCAGCAGCCAAGCGACAGCCTTTAATGAAAAACTGTTTTTT.